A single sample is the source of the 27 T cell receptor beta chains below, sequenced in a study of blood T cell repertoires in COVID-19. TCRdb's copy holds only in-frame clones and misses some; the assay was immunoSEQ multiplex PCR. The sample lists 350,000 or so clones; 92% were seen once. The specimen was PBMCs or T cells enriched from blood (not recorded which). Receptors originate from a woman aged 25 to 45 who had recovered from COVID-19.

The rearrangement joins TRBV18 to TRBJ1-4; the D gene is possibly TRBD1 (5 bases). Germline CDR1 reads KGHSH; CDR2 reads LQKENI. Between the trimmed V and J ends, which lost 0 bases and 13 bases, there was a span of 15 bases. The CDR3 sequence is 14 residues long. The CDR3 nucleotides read TGTGCCAGCTCACCACCGTCGCTGGGGGGTAGACTGTTTTTT. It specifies CASSPPSLGGRLFF.

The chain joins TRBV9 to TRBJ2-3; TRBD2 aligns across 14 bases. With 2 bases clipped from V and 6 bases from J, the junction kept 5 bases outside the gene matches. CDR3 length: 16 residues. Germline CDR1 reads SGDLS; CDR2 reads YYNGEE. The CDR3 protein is CASSVGWTSGRDTQYF. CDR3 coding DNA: TGTGCCAGCAGCGTGGGTTGGACTAGCGGGAGGGATACGCAGTATTTT.

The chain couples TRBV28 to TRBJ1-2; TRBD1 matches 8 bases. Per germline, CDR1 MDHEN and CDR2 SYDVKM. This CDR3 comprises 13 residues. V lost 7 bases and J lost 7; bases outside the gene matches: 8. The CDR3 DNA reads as TGTGCCAGCATCCCACAGGGGGTAGGTGGCTACACCTTC. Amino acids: CASIPQGVGGYTF.

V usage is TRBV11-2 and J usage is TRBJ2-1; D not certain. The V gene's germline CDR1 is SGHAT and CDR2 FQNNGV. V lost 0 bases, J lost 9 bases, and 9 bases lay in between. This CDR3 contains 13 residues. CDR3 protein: CASSLDATGEQFF. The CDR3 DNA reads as TGTGCCAGCAGCTTAGACGCGACGGGTGAGCAGTTCTTC.

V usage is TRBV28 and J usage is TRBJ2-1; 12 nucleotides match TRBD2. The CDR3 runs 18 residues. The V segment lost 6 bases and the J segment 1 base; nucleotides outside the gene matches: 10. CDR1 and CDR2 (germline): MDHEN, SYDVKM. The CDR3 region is CASRHGLAGLESYNEQFF. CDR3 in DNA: TGTGCCAGCAGACACGGACTAGCGGGACTGGAATCCTACAATGAGCAGTTCTTC.

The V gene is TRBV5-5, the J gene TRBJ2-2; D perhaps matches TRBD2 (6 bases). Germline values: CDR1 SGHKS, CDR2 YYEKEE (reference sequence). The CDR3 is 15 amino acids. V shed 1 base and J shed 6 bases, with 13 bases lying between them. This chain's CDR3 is CASSLLRREAGELFF. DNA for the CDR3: TGTGCCAGCAGCTTGCTTAGGAGGGAGGCCGGGGAGCTGTTTTTT.

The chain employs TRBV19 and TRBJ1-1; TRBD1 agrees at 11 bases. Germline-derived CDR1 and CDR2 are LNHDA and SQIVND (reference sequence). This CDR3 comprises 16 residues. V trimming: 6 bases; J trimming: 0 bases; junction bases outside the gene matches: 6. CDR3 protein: CASSRKDRGLNTEAFF. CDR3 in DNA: TGTGCCAGTAGCAGGAAGGACAGGGGGCTGAACACTGAAGCTTTCTTT.

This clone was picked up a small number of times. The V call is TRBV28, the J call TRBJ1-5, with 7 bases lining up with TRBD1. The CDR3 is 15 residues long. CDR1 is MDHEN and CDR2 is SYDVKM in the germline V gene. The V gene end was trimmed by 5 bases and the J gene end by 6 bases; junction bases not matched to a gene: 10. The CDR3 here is CASSLTQGISQPQHF. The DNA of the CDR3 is TGTGCCAGCAGTCTCACACAGGGGATTAGTCAGCCCCAGCATTTT.

The CDR3 nucleotides are TGTGCCAGCAGTTTAATTGTCCTAGCGGGGGTCGAGACCCAGTACTTC. This codes for CASSLIVLAGVETQYF. The V call is TRBV28, the J call TRBJ2-5; TRBD2 matches at 10 bases. The junction had 8 bases not matched to a gene; V was cut back by 2 bases and J by 5 bases. The CDR3 loop spans 16 amino acids. The germline V gene encodes CDR1 MDHEN and CDR2 SYDVKM.

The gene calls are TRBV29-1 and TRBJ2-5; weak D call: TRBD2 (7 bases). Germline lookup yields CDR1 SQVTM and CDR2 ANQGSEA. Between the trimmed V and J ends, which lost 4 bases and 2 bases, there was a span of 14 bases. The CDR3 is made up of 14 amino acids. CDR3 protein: CSVVSGTPQETQYF. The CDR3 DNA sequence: TGCAGCGTTGTAAGCGGGACACCTCAAGAGACCCAGTACTTC.

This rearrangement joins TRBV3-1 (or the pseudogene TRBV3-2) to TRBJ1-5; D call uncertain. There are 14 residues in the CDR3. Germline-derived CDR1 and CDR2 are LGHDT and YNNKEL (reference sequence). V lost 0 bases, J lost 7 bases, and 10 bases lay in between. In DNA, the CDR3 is TGTGCCAGCAGCCAAGAAGGATCGGGACAGCCCCAGCATTTT. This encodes CASSQEGSGQPQHF.

This CDR3 reads CASSLSHPGQGNEQYF. The CDR3 region has the DNA TGTGCCAGCAGCTTATCCCACCCTGGGCAGGGCAACGAGCAGTACTTC. The rearrangement links TRBV7-2 to TRBJ2-7; D possibly corresponds to TRBD1 (5 bases). Germline CDR1 and CDR2: SGHTA and FQGNSA. CDR3 length: 16 amino acids. V shed 2 bases and J shed 5 bases, with 19 bases lying between them. The entire variable domain, with the rest obtained from reference TRBV7-2 and TRBJ2-7, is as follows: GAGVSQSPSNKVTEKGKDVELRCDPISGHTALYWYRQSLGQGLEFLIYFQGNSAPDKSGLPSDRFSAERTGGSVSTLTIQRTQQEDSAVYLCASSLSHPGQGNEQYFGPGTRLTVT.

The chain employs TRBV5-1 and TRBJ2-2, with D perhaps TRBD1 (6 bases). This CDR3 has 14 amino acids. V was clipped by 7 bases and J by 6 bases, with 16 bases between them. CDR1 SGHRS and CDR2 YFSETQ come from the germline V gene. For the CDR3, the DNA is TGCGCCAGCCATTCGCCAGGGGTTGCCGGGGAGCTGTTTTTT. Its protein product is CASHSPGVAGELFF. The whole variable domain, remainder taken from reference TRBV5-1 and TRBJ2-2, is KAGVTQTPRYLIKTRGQQVTLSCSPISGHRSVSWYQQTPGQGLQFLFEYFSETQRNKGNFPGRFSGRQFSNSRSEMNVSTLELGDSALYLCASHSPGVAGELFFGEGSRLTVL.

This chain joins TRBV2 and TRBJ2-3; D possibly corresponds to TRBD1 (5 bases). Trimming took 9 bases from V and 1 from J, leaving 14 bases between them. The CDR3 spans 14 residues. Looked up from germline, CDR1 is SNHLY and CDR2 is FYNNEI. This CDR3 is CASLGAFRTDTQYF. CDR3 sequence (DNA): TGTGCCAGTCTTGGGGCCTTCCGCACAGATACGCAGTATTTT.

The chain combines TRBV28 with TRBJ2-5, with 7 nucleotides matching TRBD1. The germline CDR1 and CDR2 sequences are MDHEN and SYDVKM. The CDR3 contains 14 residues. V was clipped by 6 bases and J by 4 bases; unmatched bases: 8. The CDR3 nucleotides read TGTGCCAGCAGGATTCCAGGGGGACGAGAGACCCAGTACTTC. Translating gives CASRIPGGRETQYF.

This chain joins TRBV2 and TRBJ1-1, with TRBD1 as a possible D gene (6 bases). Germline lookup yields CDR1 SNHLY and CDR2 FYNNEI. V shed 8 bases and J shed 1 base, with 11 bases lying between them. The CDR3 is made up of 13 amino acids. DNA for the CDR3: TGTGCCAGCGCGACAGGAGCGAACACTGAAGCTTTCTTT. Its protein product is CASATGANTEAFF.

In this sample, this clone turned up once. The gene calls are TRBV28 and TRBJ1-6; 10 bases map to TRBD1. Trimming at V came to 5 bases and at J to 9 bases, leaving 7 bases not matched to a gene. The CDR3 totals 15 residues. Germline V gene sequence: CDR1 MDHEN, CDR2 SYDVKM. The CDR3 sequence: CASSPAGQGTSPLHF. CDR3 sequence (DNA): TGTGCCAGCAGTCCAGCGGGACAGGGGACTTCACCCCTCCACTTT.

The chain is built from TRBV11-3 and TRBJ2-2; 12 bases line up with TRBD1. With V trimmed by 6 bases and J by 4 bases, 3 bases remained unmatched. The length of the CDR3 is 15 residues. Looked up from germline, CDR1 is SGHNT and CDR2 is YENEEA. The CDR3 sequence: CASSSGQGATGELFF. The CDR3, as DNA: TGTGCCAGCAGTTCGGGACAGGGGGCCACCGGGGAGCTGTTTTTT.

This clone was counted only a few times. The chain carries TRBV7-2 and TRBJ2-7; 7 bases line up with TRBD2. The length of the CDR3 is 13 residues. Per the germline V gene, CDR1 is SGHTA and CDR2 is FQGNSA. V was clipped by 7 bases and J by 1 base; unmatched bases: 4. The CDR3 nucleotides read TGTGCCAGCAAGCGGGATCCATCCTACGAGCAGTACTTC. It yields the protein CASKRDPSYEQYF. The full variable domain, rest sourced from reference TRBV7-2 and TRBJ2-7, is GAGVSQSPSNKVTEKGKDVELRCDPISGHTALYWYRQSLGQGLEFLIYFQGNSAPDKSGLPSDRFSAERTGGSVSTLTIQRTQQEDSAVYLCASKRDPSYEQYFGPGTRLTVT.

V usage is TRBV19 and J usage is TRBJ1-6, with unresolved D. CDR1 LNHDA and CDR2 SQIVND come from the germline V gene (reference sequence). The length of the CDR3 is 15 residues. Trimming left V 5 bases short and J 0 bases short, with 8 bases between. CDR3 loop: CASSSQISYNSPLHF. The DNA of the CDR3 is TGTGCCAGTAGTTCCCAAATCTCCTATAATTCACCCCTCCACTTT.

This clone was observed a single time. The CDR3 sequence: CAISERQGSNQPQHF. DNA for the CDR3: TGTGCCATCAGTGAAAGGCAGGGAAGCAATCAGCCCCAGCATTTT. The rearrangement uses TRBV10-3 and TRBJ1-5, with D maybe TRBD1 (5 bases). The CDR3 totals 15 residues. Deletions cut 3 bases from V and 1 base from J, with 10 bases between. The germline V gene encodes CDR1 ENHRY and CDR2 SYGVKD.

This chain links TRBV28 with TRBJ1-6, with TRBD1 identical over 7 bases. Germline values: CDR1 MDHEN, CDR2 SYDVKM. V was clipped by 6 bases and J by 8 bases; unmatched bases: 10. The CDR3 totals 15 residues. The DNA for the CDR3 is TGTGCCAGCAGATACCGGGACAGCGCCCATTCACCCCTCCACTTT. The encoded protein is CASRYRDSAHSPLHF.

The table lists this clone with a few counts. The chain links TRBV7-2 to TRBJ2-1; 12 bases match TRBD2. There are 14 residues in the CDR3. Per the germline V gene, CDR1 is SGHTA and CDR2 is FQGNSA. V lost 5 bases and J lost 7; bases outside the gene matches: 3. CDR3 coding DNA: TGTGCCAGCAGCCCGGGACTAGCGGGTAATGAGCAGTTCTTC. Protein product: CASSPGLAGNEQFF.

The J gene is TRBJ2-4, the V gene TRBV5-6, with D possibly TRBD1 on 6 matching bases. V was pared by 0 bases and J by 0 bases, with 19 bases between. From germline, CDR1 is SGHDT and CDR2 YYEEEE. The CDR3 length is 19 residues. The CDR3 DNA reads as TGTGCCAGCAGCTTGGGGATCAGCGCTGGACAGCTAGCCAAAAACATTCAGTACTTC. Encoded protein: CASSLGISAGQLAKNIQYF.

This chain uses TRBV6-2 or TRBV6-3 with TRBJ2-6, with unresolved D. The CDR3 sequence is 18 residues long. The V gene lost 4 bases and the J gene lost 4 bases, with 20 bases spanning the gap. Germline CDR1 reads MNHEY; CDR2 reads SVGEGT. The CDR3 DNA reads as TGTGCCAGCAGTTCCTATACGGGTGTTCCTACCGGGGCCAACGTCCTGACTTTC. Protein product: CASSSYTGVPTGANVLTF.

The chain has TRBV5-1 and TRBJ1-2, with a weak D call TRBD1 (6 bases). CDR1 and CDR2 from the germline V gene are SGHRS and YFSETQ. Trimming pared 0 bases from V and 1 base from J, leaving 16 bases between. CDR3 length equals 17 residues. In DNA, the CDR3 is TGCGCCAGCAGCTTGGTAGGTCGGACAGAGTTTAACTATGGCTACACCTTC. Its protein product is CASSLVGRTEFNYGYTF.

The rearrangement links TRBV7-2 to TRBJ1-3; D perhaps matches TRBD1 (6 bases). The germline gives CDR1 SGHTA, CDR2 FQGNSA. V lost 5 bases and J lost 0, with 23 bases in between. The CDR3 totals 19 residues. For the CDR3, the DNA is TGTGCCAGCAGCCTTTCGGCCGGGACAACGGACTTCTCTGGAAACACCATATATTTT. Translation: CASSLSAGTTDFSGNTIYF.